Presented here are 32 T cell receptor beta chains from one specimen sequenced in a study of early T cells in non-severe SARS-CoV-2 infection. TCRdb reprocessed the 5' RACE reads via MiXCR and lists one record per CDR3 protein. This table holds 83,000 or so distinct CDR3 sequences, under 11% found once. This specimen was whole blood, taken at baseline. These receptors were obtained from an adult who was a healthcare worker with PCR-confirmed SARS-CoV-2 infection or an uninfected control (not recorded which).

The genes are TRBV3-1 and TRBJ2-2; D unclear. Trimming left V 3 bases short and J 8 bases short, with 10 bases between. The germline V gene encodes CDR1 LGHDT and CDR2 YNNKEL (reference sequence). The CDR3 contains 13 residues. The CDR3 here is CASSHAKRGELFF. The CDR3 nucleotides are TGTGCCAGCAGCCATGCCAAGAGGGGGGAGCTGTTTTTT.

This clonotype appeared many times. This chain connects TRBV10-3 to TRBJ2-1; TRBD2 agrees at 15 bases. CDR3 length equals 16 residues. The germline CDR1 and CDR2 sequences are ENHRY and SYGVKD. After removal of 10 bases from V and 7 bases from J, the junction contained 11 bases not matched to a gene. Written as DNA, the CDR3 is TGTGCCACTAGGGGGACTAGCGGGAGGACGAGGAATGAGCAGTTCTTC. Its translation: CATRGTSGRTRNEQFF.

The chain uses TRBV6-2 or TRBV6-3 and TRBJ2-7; TRBD1 might be the D (5 bases). Germline CDR1 is MNHEY and CDR2 is SVGEGT. V was pared by 2 bases and J by 5 bases, with 13 bases between. The CDR3 covers 14 residues. The CDR3 DNA reads as TGTGCCAGCAGTTACGATAAGGGGTCGAACGAGCAGTACTTC. Translation gives CASSYDKGSNEQYF.

V usage is TRBV3-1 and J usage is TRBJ2-2; D gene uncertain. This CDR3 is 12 amino acids long. Germline loops: CDR1 LGHDT, CDR2 YNNKEL (reference sequence). The CDR3 nucleotides are TGTGCGAGCCACACGAACACCGGGGAGCTGTTTTTT. Amino acid sequence: CASHTNTGELFF. The full variable domain, completed using reference TRBV3-1 and TRBJ2-2, is DTAVSQTPKYLVTQMGNDKSIKCEQNLGHDTMYWYKQDSKKFLKIMFSYNNKELIINETVPNRFSPKSPDKAHLNLHINSLELGDSAVYFCASHTNTGELFFGEGSRLTVL.

This clonotype was observed at least ten times. The J gene is TRBJ2-3, the V gene TRBV11-2; a possible D gene is TRBD2 (6 bases). The ends were cut back, 1 base at V and 1 base at J, with 15 bases in the middle. The germline gives CDR1 SGHAT, CDR2 FQNNGV. This CDR3 region has 17 residues. The CDR3 is CASSLASLASGTDTQYF. In DNA, the CDR3 is TGTGCCAGCAGCTTAGCAAGCTTGGCTAGCGGCACAGATACGCAGTATTTT.

This clonotype was counted ten times or more. J is TRBJ2-7 and V is TRBV7-9; D tentatively reads TRBD1 or TRBD2 (5 bases each). Germline assignment: CDR1 SEHNR and CDR2 FQNEAQ (reference sequence). The CDR3 spans 12 residues. V gave up 8 bases and J gave up 2 bases, with 10 bases separating them. CDR3 coding DNA: TGTGCCAGCCGTAGGGGAGCCTACGAGCAGTACTTC. Encoded protein: CASRRGAYEQYF.

The chain employs TRBV29-1 and TRBJ2-7; the D gene is possibly TRBD1 (5 bases). Germline CDR1 and CDR2: SQVTM and ANQGSEA. The CDR3 is 14 residues long. Trimming left V 4 bases short and J 4 bases short, with 17 bases between. CDR3: CSVGSDSSAYEQYF. The CDR3 DNA is TGCAGCGTTGGTTCCGACAGTAGTGCTTACGAGCAGTACTTC.

The V call is TRBV28, the J call TRBJ1-3; D ambiguous. Per the germline V gene, CDR1 is MDHEN and CDR2 is SYDVKM. Trimming cost V 6 bases and J 0 bases, with 6 bases left between them. The CDR3 sequence is 13 residues long. CDR3 residues: CASSLFSGNTIYF. For the CDR3, the DNA is TGTGCCAGCAGCCTCTTCTCTGGAAACACCATATATTTT.

In its sample, this clonotype was seen many times. This chain joins TRBV5-4 and TRBJ2-3; 9 nucleotides agree with TRBD2. This CDR3 is built from 16 residues. Losses at the gene ends were 4 bases for V and 2 bases for J; bases not matched to a gene: 8. The V gene's germline CDR1 is SGHNT and CDR2 YYREEE (reference sequence). The CDR3 spells CASSPYSGRATDTQYF. Written as DNA, the CDR3 is TGTGCCAGCAGCCCGTATAGCGGGAGAGCCACAGATACGCAGTATTTT.

This clonotype was seen only a few times. The genes are TRBV25-1 and TRBJ2-6; D might be TRBD1 (6 bases). The V gene lost 8 bases and the J gene lost 0 bases, with 8 bases spanning the gap. The CDR3 spans 14 residues. CDR1 and CDR2 (germline): MGHDK, SYGVNS. The CDR3 protein is CASLQGSGANVLTF. In nucleotides, the CDR3 is TGTGCCAGCTTACAGGGCTCTGGGGCCAACGTCCTGACTTTC.

This clonotype has more than one count but fewer than ten. The chain employs TRBV7-6 and TRBJ2-3, with TRBD2 identical over 8 bases. With V trimmed by 3 bases and J by 2 bases, 4 bases remained unmatched. CDR1 and CDR2 from the germline V gene are SGHVS and FNYEAQ. The CDR3 totals 15 residues. CDR3 bases: TGTGCCAGCAGCTTGGCGGGAGGACCCACAGATACGCAGTATTTT. This codes for CASSLAGGPTDTQYF.

The V gene is TRBV9, the J gene TRBJ2-1, with D unresolved. V lost 4 bases, J lost 6 bases, and 14 bases lay in between. This CDR3 contains 14 residues. CDR1 is SGDLS, CDR2 YYNGEE, per germline. Here the CDR3 reads CASSPLSSLNEQFF. CDR3 coding DNA: TGTGCCAGCAGCCCCCTCTCGAGCCTCAATGAGCAGTTCTTC. Drawing the rest from reference TRBV9 and TRBJ2-1, the complete variable domain is DSGVTQTPKHLITATGQRVTLRCSPRSGDLSVYWYQQSLDQGLQFLIQYYNGEERAKGNILERFSAQQFPDLHSELNLSSLELGDSALYFCASSPLSSLNEQFFGPGTRLTVL.

This clonotype has a handful of counts. V and J are TRBV20-1 and TRBJ1-2, with a tentative D call TRBD1 (6 bases). This CDR3 has 14 amino acids. Germline V gives CDR1 DFQATT, CDR2 SNEGSKA (reference sequence). V lost 6 bases and J lost 7, with 21 bases in between. The CDR3 region has the DNA TGCAGTGCCGTGTCGGACAGATCTGGATCTGGCTACACCTTC. This sequence encodes CSAVSDRSGSGYTF.

This clonotype was seen at least ten times. In DNA form, the CDR3 reads TGCAGTGCCTCTAGGGGGGCTGCCCCAGGCGCCGGGGAGCTGTTTTTT. Translated: CSASRGAAPGAGELFF. The rearrangement links TRBV20-1 to TRBJ2-2; D is possibly TRBD1 or TRBD2 (6 bases each). CDR3 size: 16 residues. V was cut by 6 bases and J by 6 bases, with 23 bases left in between. Germline V gene lookup returns CDR1 DFQATT and CDR2 SNEGSKA (reference sequence).

This clonotype turned up a few times. This rearrangement joins TRBV7-9 to TRBJ2-2, with D possibly being TRBD1 (6 bases). The CDR3 is 12 amino acids. Germline CDR1 reads SEHNR; CDR2 reads FQNEAQ (reference sequence). Deletions cut 5 bases from V and 8 bases from J, with 9 bases between. The CDR3 protein is CASSPGVGELFF. In DNA, the CDR3 is TGTGCCAGCAGCCCAGGGGTTGGGGAGCTGTTTTTT.

The chain employs TRBV5-5 and TRBJ1-2; D is undetermined. Trimming removed 4 bases from V and 6 bases from J, with 16 bases in between. The CDR3 contains 14 residues. The germline V gene encodes CDR1 SGHKS and CDR2 YYEKEE (reference sequence). The DNA of the CDR3 is TGTGCCAGCAGCCTCATTACCGGGGTCGATGGCTACACCTTC. Protein product: CASSLITGVDGYTF. The variable domain in full, completed from reference TRBV5-5 and TRBJ1-2, reads DAGVTQSPTHLIKTRGQQVTLRCSPISGHKSVSWYQQVLGQGPQFIFQYYEKEERGRGNFPDRFSARQFPNYSSELNVNALLLGDSALYLCASSLITGVDGYTFGSGTRLTVV.

V and J are TRBV4-1 and TRBJ2-1, with D unresolved. The V end lost 2 bases, the J end lost 9 bases, and 23 bases lay between the germline ends. This CDR3 has 17 residues. In germline, CDR1 is MGHRA, CDR2 YSYEKL. This chain's CDR3 is CASSQSPSDPDGSEQFF. As DNA, the CDR3 is TGCGCCAGCAGCCAATCCCCCTCCGATCCGGACGGTAGTGAGCAGTTCTTC.

The CDR3 DNA is TGTGCCAGCAGTTCAGGGGGACAGGCAACAGATACGCAGTATTTT. Translating gives CASSSGGQATDTQYF. The chain has TRBV28 and TRBJ2-3; TRBD1 aligns across 8 bases. With V trimmed by 4 bases and J by 3 bases, 6 bases remained unmatched. The CDR3 consists of 15 residues. CDR1 is MDHEN and CDR2 is SYDVKM in the germline V gene.

In its sample, this clonotype was seen many times. This chain joins TRBV21-1 and TRBJ2-7; the D segment call TRBD2 is taken from the table without a DNA check. TRBV21-1 is noted as a pseudogene. The CDR3 has 14 residues. The CDR3 here is CASSKRTSGTEQYF. The CDR3 DNA reads TGTGCCAGCAGCAAACGGACTAGCGGGACCGAGCAGTACTTC.

The table lists this clonotype with a few counts. This chain joins TRBV6-5 and TRBJ1-2, with D possibly TRBD1 on 5 matching bases. Germline V lookup: CDR1 MNHEY, CDR2 SVGAGI. There are 15 residues in the CDR3. V dropped 3 bases and J dropped 4 bases, with 15 bases sitting between them. The CDR3 is CASSYTRDPGYGYTF. The CDR3 DNA reads TGTGCCAGCAGTTATACTCGGGACCCCGGCTATGGCTACACCTTC.

This clonotype was detected ten times or more. V is TRBV12-3 or TRBV12-4 and J is TRBJ2-3; D ambiguous. V lost 5 bases to trimming and J lost 6 bases, with 9 bases between them. The CDR3 is made up of 12 amino acids. The CDR3 nucleotides are TGTGCCAGCAGTGCCGACTTTGATACGCAGTATTTT. Protein: CASSADFDTQYF.

This clonotype has ten or more counts. CDR3 coding DNA: TGTGCCAGCAATCCGGAGGGGTCCTACGAGCAGTACTTC. Amino acid sequence: CASNPEGSYEQYF. This chain joins TRBV2 and TRBJ2-7, with D perhaps matching TRBD2 (6 bases). CDR3 length equals 13 residues. The germline V and J ends were trimmed by 7 bases and 1 base, with 11 bases remaining between them. Germline assignment: CDR1 SNHLY and CDR2 FYNNEI.

This chain joins TRBV6-1 and TRBJ2-2; D ambiguous. Germline V CDR1 and CDR2: MNHNS, SASEGT. This CDR3 region has 13 residues. V lost 2 bases and J lost 9, with 10 bases in between. CDR3 DNA sequence: TGTGCCAGCAGTGAAATCATCTGGCGGGAGCTGTTTTTT. It codes for CASSEIIWRELFF.

This clonotype has a handful of counts. This chain uses TRBV5-4 with TRBJ1-4, with no clear D. The CDR3 length is 12 residues. The V gene's germline CDR1 is SGHNT and CDR2 YYREEE (reference sequence). Trimming left V 4 bases short and J 10 bases short, with 11 bases between. This CDR3 is CASSTQDGKLFF. The CDR3 DNA reads as TGTGCCAGCAGCACCCAGGATGGAAAACTGTTTTTT.

V usage is TRBV28 and J usage is TRBJ2-7; D remains ambiguous. This CDR3 has 11 residues. The V and J ends lost 3 bases and 5 bases respectively, with 5 bases between them. Germline CDR1 MDHEN, CDR2 SYDVKM. CDR3 amino acids: CASSLTDEQYF. The CDR3 nucleotides are TGTGCCAGCAGTTTGACGGACGAGCAGTACTTC.

In this sample, this clonotype turned up a few times. The CDR3 DNA reads as TGCAGCGTCACCCGGGACAATTCCTACGAGCAGTACTTC. Translated: CSVTRDNSYEQYF. The chain links TRBV29-1 to TRBJ2-7; a possible D gene is TRBD1 (6 bases). V was trimmed by 6 bases and J by 1 base, leaving 13 bases between them. The CDR3 spans 13 residues. Germline-derived CDR1 and CDR2 are SQVTM and ANQGSEA.

This chain uses TRBV20-1 with TRBJ2-2; 7 bases align to TRBD2. V was clipped by 3 bases and J by 2 bases; unmatched bases: 6. There are 15 residues in the CDR3. CDR1 is DFQATT and CDR2 is SNEGSKA in the germline V gene (reference sequence). CDR3 residues: CSASHGGTNTGELFF. The DNA for the CDR3 is TGCAGTGCTAGCCACGGGGGGACCAACACCGGGGAGCTGTTTTTT.

The chain carries TRBV7-8 and TRBJ2-2; 12 bases are a match to TRBD2. CDR1 and CDR2 (germline): SGHVS, FQNEAQ. The CDR3 contains 16 residues. V gave up 5 bases and J gave up 7 bases; unmatched junction bases: 8. The CDR3 is CASSPTSGRFVGELFF. CDR3 sequence (DNA): TGTGCCAGCAGCCCGACTAGCGGGAGATTTGTCGGGGAGCTGTTTTTT.

This clonotype has only a few counts. V usage is TRBV28 and J usage is TRBJ2-7; 8 bases are a match to TRBD1. Germline V lookup: CDR1 MDHEN, CDR2 SYDVKM. Trimming cost V 3 bases and J 7 bases; bases outside gene matches: 8. This CDR3 is 14 amino acids long. CDR3 DNA sequence: TGTGCCAGCAGTTTTACCAGGGGGCTAAGTGAGCAGTACTTC. As protein: CASSFTRGLSEQYF.

This clonotype was seen ten or more times. The chain combines TRBV14 with TRBJ2-7; 9 bases are a match to TRBD2. Germline trimming cut 0 bases from V and 4 bases from J; bases unmatched to any gene: 10. CDR1 and CDR2 from the germline V gene are SGHDN and FVKESK. The CDR3 has 17 amino acids. The CDR3 region is CASSQDTLAGPGYEQYF. DNA of the CDR3: TGTGCCAGCAGCCAAGATACCCTAGCGGGGCCGGGTTACGAGCAGTACTTC. Complete variable domain (other parts from reference TRBV14 and TRBJ2-7): EAGVTQFPSHSVIEKGQTVTLRCDPISGHDNLYWYRRVMGKEIKFLLHFVKESKQDESGMPNNRFLAERTGGTYSTLKVQPAELEDSGVYFCASSQDTLAGPGYEQYFGPGTRLTVT.

The sample holds a few counts of this clonotype. V is TRBV10-1 and J is TRBJ2-3, with 13 bases matching TRBD2. Looked up from germline, CDR1 is WNHNN and CDR2 is SYGVQD (reference sequence). The CDR3 runs 17 residues. Trimming took 0 bases from V and 6 from J; bases not matched to a gene: 6. The CDR3 DNA sequence: TGCGCCAGCAGTGAGTCAACTAGCGGGAGGGCCAGCGATACGCAGTATTTT. Its translation: CASSESTSGRASDTQYF.

This clonotype was recorded a few times. The rearrangement links TRBV7-9 to TRBJ2-7; TRBD2 agrees at 11 bases. The CDR3 contains 14 residues. V shed 5 bases and J 3 bases; nucleotides not matched to a gene: 3. Germline V CDR1 and CDR2: SEHNR, FQNEAQ (reference sequence). Here the CDR3 reads CASSMGTSGYEQYF. In DNA, the CDR3 is TGTGCCAGCAGCATGGGGACTAGCGGCTACGAGCAGTACTTC.